The TCR beta chain under discussion was sequenced for a study of T cell changes during pregnancy in multiple sclerosis. Method: immunoSEQ multiplex PCR; TCRdb's copy keeps in-frame clones and lacks some. This sample has over 90,000 clones, with roughly 93% found just once. This CDR3 is built from 16 residues. J was trimmed by 4 bases and V by 0 bases; bases with no gene match: 8. In germline, CDR1 is LNHDA, CDR2 SQIVND (reference sequence). This rearrangement joins TRBV19 to TRBJ2-7; 8 nucleotides match TRBD1. The input for sequencing was peripheral blood, taken after pregnancy. The source of this sequence is a female donor with multiple sclerosis, enrolled in a pregnancy study. The DNA of the CDR3 is TGTGCCAGTAGTATAGATCCCAGGACAGGGATTTACGAGCAGTACTTC. Amino acid sequence: CASSIDPRTGIYEQYF.